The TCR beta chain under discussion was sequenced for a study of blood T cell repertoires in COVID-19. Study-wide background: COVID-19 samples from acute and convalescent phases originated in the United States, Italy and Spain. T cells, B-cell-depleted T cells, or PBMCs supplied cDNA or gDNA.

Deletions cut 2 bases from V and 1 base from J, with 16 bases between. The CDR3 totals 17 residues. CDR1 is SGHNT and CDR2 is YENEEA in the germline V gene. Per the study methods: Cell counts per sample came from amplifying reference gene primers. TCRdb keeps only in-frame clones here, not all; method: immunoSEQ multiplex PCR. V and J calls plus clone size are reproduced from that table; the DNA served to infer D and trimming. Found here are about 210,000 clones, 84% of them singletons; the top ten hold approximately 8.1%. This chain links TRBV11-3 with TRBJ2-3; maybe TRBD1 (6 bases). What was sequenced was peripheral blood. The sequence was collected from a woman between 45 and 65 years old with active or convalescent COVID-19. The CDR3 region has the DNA TGTGCCAGCAGCTTATCCGTGACAGGCTCGGGCACAGATACGCAGTATTTT. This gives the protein CASSLSVTGSGTDTQYF.